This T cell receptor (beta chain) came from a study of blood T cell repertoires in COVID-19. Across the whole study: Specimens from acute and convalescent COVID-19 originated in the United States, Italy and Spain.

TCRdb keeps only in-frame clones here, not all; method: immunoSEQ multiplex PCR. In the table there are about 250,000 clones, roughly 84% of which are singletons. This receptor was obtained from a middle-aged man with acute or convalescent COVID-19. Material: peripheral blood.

The CDR3 region has the DNA TGTGCCAGCAGCTCTTACAGGTTGTGGAATTCACCCCTCCACTTT. Translation gives CASSSYRLWNSPLHF. This chain connects TRBV27 to TRBJ1-6; a possible D gene is TRBD1 (5 bases). The CDR3 is made up of 15 amino acids. Germline V gene lookup returns CDR1 MNHEY and CDR2 SMNVEV (reference sequence). V gave up 6 bases and J gave up 7 bases, with 16 bases separating them.